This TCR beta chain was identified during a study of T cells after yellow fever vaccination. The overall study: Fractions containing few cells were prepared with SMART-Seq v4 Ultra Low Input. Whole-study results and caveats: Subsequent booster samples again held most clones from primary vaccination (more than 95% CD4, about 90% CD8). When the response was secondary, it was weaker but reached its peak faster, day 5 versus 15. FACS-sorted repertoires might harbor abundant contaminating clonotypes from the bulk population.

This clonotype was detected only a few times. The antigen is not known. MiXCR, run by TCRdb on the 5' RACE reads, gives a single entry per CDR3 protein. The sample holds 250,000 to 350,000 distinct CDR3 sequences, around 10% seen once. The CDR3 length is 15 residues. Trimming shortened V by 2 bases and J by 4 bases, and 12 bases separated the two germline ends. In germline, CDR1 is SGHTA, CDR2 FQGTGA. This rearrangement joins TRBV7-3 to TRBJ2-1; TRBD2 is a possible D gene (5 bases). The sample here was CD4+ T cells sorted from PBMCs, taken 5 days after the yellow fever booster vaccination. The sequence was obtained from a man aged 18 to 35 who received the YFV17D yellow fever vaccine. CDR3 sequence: CASSLSGSKYNEQFF. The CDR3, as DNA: TGTGCCAGCAGCTTATCGGGGTCAAAATACAATGAGCAGTTCTTC.